One and the same sample provided the 3 T cell receptor beta chains below, sequenced in a study of breast tumors, draining lymph nodes, adjacent tissues. Each CDR3 protein gets one entry after TCRdb re-called the multiplex PCR reads with MiXCR. This sample has approximately 120,000 distinct CDR3 sequences; 21% occur once, and the top ten carry around 2.2%. The lymph nodes were axillary draining lymph nodes from breast cancer patients. Input material: axillary lymph node tissue. The receptors were gathered from a female donor with breast cancer. Some clones in this sample may be carry-over from other donors' samples.

Concerning this clonotype: One base away lies a much larger clone, so this may be a sequencing read error. The chain joins TRBV6-1 to TRBJ2-5; 9 bases map to TRBD1. Germline V gene data show CDR1 as MNHNS and CDR2 as SASEGT. J was trimmed by 5 bases and V by 4 bases; bases with no gene match: 8. The CDR3 covers 15 residues. CDR3 coding DNA: TGTGCCAGCAGTGTGGAGGGACAGGGATGGGAGACCCAGTACTTC. As protein: CASSVEGQGWETQYF.

The chain carries TRBV28 and TRBJ2-7; weak D call: TRBD2 (7 bases). This CDR3 is 15 amino acids long. The germline gives CDR1 MDHEN, CDR2 SYDVKM. V was pared by 6 bases and J by 5 bases, with 20 bases between. The CDR3 loop reads CASRTQTGGPDEQYF. CDR3 in DNA: TGTGCCAGCAGAACCCAGACGGGGGGCCCCGACGAGCAGTACTTC. Combining the CDR3 with reference TRBV28 and TRBJ2-7 gives the whole variable domain DVKVTQSSRYLVKRTGEKVFLECVQDMDHENMFWYRQDPGLGLRLIYFSYDVKMKEKGDIPEGYSVSREKKERFSLILESASTNQTSMYLCASRTQTGGPDEQYFGPGTRLTVT.

This clonotype showed up many times. The chain combines TRBV10-1 with TRBJ2-7, with a weak D call TRBD2 (8 bases). Trimming pared 5 bases from V and 4 bases from J, leaving 15 bases between. The CDR3 has 14 residues. Germline CDR1 WNHNN, CDR2 SYGVQD (reference sequence). The CDR3 DNA reads TGCGCCAGCAGTAGGGACAGACTAGCGTACGAGCAGTACTTC. It yields the protein CASSRDRLAYEQYF.